This entry describes one TCR beta chain. Its antigen is still unknown. The entry originates in a study of beta chain features in type 1 diabetes. General study results and limits: Moderate yet significant TCRB CDR3 shortening was seen in Type 1 diabetes patients in all four CD4+ subsets. Within patients, naive, central memory and Treg TCRB repertoires seemed more similar than within healthy donors.

Each of the sorted populations had a purity greater than 98%. With 8 bases clipped from V and 3 bases from J, the junction kept 9 bases outside the gene matches. The CDR3 has 14 amino acids. Germline values: CDR1 MDHEN, CDR2 SYDVKM. Sequenced material consisted of expressed TCRB transcripts (all of the isolated RNA was reverse transcribed). An average of approximately 4 million reads was obtained for naive, central memory and regulatory T cell samples. The protocol was immunoSEQ multiplex PCR, while the TCRdb copy is restricted to in-frame clones and leaves out a portion. Among about 900,000 clones listed, 15% to 20% were seen once.

The sample consisted of naive CD4+ T cells from blood. This TCR was sampled from a woman aged 18-29 years in good health. The chain is built from TRBV28 and TRBJ1-2; TRBD1 agrees at 7 bases. In DNA, the CDR3 is TGTGCCAGCCACGGCAGAACAGGGGACTATGGCTACACCTTC. Translation gives CASHGRTGDYGYTF.